This TCR beta chain is drawn from a study of metastatic and nonmetastatic thyroid tumors. Study background: Repertoire comparison spanned blood and tumor or nodule tissue of malignant and benign thyroid patients. General study points: Reports indicated that malignant thyroid tumors showed significantly higher TCR beta diversity than benign nodules did, in blood and tumor.

Thyroid surgery had not been preceded by any treatment in any patient. The V and J ends lost 5 bases and 4 bases, in that order; junction bases with no gene match: 4. CDR3 length: 14 amino acids. From germline, CDR1 is SEHNR and CDR2 FQNEAQ (reference sequence). This clone has a count of ten or more. Its cognate antigen is unknown. Source study methods: Building a distant-metastasis classifier for papillary thyroid cancer drew on CDR3 differences across clinicopathological groups. Via MiXCR, TCRdb re-called the PCR reads. The V and J calls here are based on TCRdb, not the publication. The sample holds 75,000 to 100,000 clones; more than 9.5% are singletons and the top ten take approximately 10%.

The source material was blood. The gene calls are TRBV7-9 and TRBJ2-5; TRBD2 agrees at 10 bases. This TCR was recovered from a female donor with papillary thyroid cancer or a benign thyroid nodule (not recorded which). Some clones in this sample may be carry-over from other donors' samples. The CDR3 protein is CASSPRLAGETQYF. In DNA form, the CDR3 reads TGTGCCAGCAGCCCCCGACTAGCGGGAGAGACCCAGTACTTC.